This T cell receptor beta chain is drawn from a study of blood T cells in healthy people across ages. RNA extraction gave at least 5.5 micrograms of total RNA per sample. Trimming stripped 4 bases from V and 7 bases from J, with 14 bases between. This CDR3 region has 13 residues. The germline CDR1 and CDR2 sequences are SGHTA and FQGNSA. A J-beta primer mix and a sample-barcoded 5' primer were used in a second PCR of roughly 7 to 12 cycles. TCRdb called the 5' RACE reads again in MiXCR, with one record for every CDR3 protein. The sample lists 780,000 or so distinct CDR3 sequences; approximately 60% were seen once.

The receptor's source is a man aged 40-49 years in good health. V is TRBV7-2 and J is TRBJ2-7; unclear D gene. The source material was blood. The CDR3 DNA reads TGTGCCAGCAGCTCAACCGGGCCCAGGGAGCAGTACTTC. The encoded protein is CASSSTGPREQYF.